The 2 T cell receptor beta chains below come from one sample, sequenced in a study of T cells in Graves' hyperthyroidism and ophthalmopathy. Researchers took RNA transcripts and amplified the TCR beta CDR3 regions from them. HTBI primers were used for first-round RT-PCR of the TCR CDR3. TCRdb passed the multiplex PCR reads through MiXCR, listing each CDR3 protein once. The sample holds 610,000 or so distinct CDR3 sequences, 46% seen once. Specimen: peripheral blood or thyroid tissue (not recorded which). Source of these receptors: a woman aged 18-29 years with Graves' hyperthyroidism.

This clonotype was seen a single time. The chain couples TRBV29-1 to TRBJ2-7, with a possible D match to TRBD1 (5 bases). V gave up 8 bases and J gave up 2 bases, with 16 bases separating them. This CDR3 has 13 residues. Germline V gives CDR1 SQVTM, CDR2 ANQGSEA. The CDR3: CSSPKAGTYEQYF. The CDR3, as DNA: TGCAGCTCACCAAAAGCAGGGACCTACGAGCAGTACTTC.

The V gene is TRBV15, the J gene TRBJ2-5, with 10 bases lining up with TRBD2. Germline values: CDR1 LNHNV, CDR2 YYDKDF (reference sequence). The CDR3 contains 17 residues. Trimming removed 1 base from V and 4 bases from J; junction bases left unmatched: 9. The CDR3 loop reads CATSRGLAGVGVETQYF. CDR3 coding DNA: TGTGCCACCAGCAGAGGGCTAGCGGGAGTCGGTGTAGAGACCCAGTACTTC.